A selection of T cell receptor beta chains follows, all from one sample in a study of sequential checkpoint blockade in melanoma. The method was immunoSEQ multiplex PCR; TCRdb's version includes in-frame clones alone and lacks a portion of them. The sample contains more than 3,500 clones, 20% to 25% of which appear only once. Sequenced here: tumor tissue (inferred from file names), sampled from a patient given nivolumab and ipilimumab in sequence. These receptors all come from a human donor with melanoma. Both conserved end residues are part of each CDR3. Fields, in order: D gene, J gene, V gene, clone size, CDR3 length, CDR3 DNA, CDR3 protein. The D gene is left open where the match is weak. The size field is filled for only some rows; it gives once, few, many or a size class.

D gene: -; J gene: TRBJ2-1; V gene: TRBV5-1; clone size: -; CDR3 length: 17; CDR3 DNA: TGCGCCAGCAGCTTGGGGCGGGGGCAGGGGGCTCGGAATGAGCAGTTCTTC; CDR3 protein: CASSLGRGQGARNEQFF
D gene: TRBD1; J gene: TRBJ2-5; V gene: TRBV9; clone size: -; CDR3 length: 14; CDR3 DNA: TGTGCCAGCAGTGGGACAGGGGGCAGGGAGACCCAGTACTTC; CDR3 protein: CASSGTGGRETQYF
D gene: -; J gene: TRBJ1-4; V gene: TRBV5-1; clone size: -; CDR3 length: 14; CDR3 DNA: TGCGCCAGCAGCTTGGATCAGGGGAGTCAAAAACTGTTTTTT; CDR3 protein: CASSLDQGSQKLFF
D gene: -; J gene: TRBJ2-7; V gene: TRBV6-7; clone size: few; CDR3 length: 11; CDR3 DNA: TGTGCCGGCGGGACTCGCTACGAGCAGTACTTC; CDR3 protein: CAGGTRYEQYF
D gene: -; J gene: TRBJ1-6; V gene: TRBV11-3; clone size: many; CDR3 length: 14; CDR3 DNA: TGTGCCAGCAGCTTTCAACAGGACATTTCACCCCTCCACTTT; CDR3 protein: CASSFQQDISPLHF
D gene: -; J gene: TRBJ2-5; V gene: TRBV19; clone size: medium-sized; CDR3 length: 13; CDR3 DNA: TGTGCCAGTAGTATAGGTCAGGATGAGACCCAGTACTTC; CDR3 protein: CASSIGQDETQYF
D gene: TRBD1; J gene: TRBJ1-5; V gene: TRBV19; clone size: -; CDR3 length: 19; CDR3 DNA: TGTGCCAGTAGTATAAGGGCCACAAACAGGGGGCTGCGCAATCAGCCCCAGCATTTT; CDR3 protein: CASSIRATNRGLRNQPQHF
D gene: -; J gene: TRBJ2-5; V gene: TRBV2; clone size: few; CDR3 length: 12; CDR3 DNA: TGTGCCAGCAGTGAGGGGAGCTGGACCCAGTACTTC; CDR3 protein: CASSEGSWTQYF
D gene: TRBD1; J gene: TRBJ1-5; V gene: TRBV11-3; clone size: -; CDR3 length: 16; CDR3 DNA: TGTGCCAGCAGCCAATCCCGGACAGGGGGTAATCAGCCCCAGCATTTT; CDR3 protein: CASSQSRTGGNQPQHF
D gene: TRBD1; J gene: TRBJ1-4; V gene: TRBV11-3; clone size: -; CDR3 length: 15; CDR3 DNA: TGTGCCAGCAGCCGACAGGGGGCATTTGATGAAAAACTGTTTTTT; CDR3 protein: CASSRQGAFDEKLFF
D gene: TRBD1; J gene: TRBJ1-2; V gene: TRBV29-1; clone size: -; CDR3 length: 13; CDR3 DNA: TGCAGCGTTGTGGACAGGGGTAACTATGGCTACACCTTC; CDR3 protein: CSVVDRGNYGYTF
D gene: -; J gene: TRBJ2-5; V gene: TRBV5-1; clone size: -; CDR3 length: 15; CDR3 DNA: TGCGCCAGCGGATCCGGGACGGTCACCCAAGAGACCCAGTACTTC; CDR3 protein: CASGSGTVTQETQYF
D gene: -; J gene: TRBJ1-2; V gene: TRBV15; clone size: -; CDR3 length: 14; CDR3 DNA: TGTGCCACCAGCTCTTACGGACAGTCGCGTGGCTACACCTTC; CDR3 protein: CATSSYGQSRGYTF
D gene: -; J gene: TRBJ2-1; V gene: TRBV12-5; clone size: few; CDR3 length: 12; CDR3 DNA: TGTGCTAGTCACGGGGCGCACGATGAGCAGTTCTTC; CDR3 protein: CASHGAHDEQFF
D gene: TRBD1; J gene: TRBJ2-7; V gene: TRBV5-1; clone size: -; CDR3 length: 15; CDR3 DNA: TGCGCCAGCCGAGAGTGGACAGGGCTCAACTACGAGCAGTACTTC; CDR3 protein: CASREWTGLNYEQYF
D gene: -; J gene: TRBJ2-2; V gene: TRBV11-3; clone size: medium-sized; CDR3 length: 16; CDR3 DNA: TGTGCCAGCAGCGCGACTACTCTCCGCGACACCGGGGAGCTGTTTTTT; CDR3 protein: CASSATTLRDTGELFF
D gene: -; J gene: TRBJ1-5; V gene: TRBV18; clone size: -; CDR3 length: 13; CDR3 DNA: TGTGCCAGCTCACCGAATAGGAATCAGCCCCAGCATTTT; CDR3 protein: CASSPNRNQPQHF
D gene: -; J gene: TRBJ2-4; V gene: TRBV30; clone size: -; CDR3 length: 15; CDR3 DNA: TGTGCCTGGAGTGTGCAGGGGACGGTCAAAAACATTCAGTACTTC; CDR3 protein: CAWSVQGTVKNIQYF
D gene: -; J gene: TRBJ2-2; V gene: TRBV7-5; clone size: few; CDR3 length: 18; CDR3 DNA: TGTGCCAGCAGCTCCGCGGGTTACGGGGGCGCAACGGCCGGGGAGCTGTTTTTT; CDR3 protein: CASSSAGYGGATAGELFF
D gene: -; J gene: TRBJ2-5; V gene: TRBV5-1; clone size: -; CDR3 length: 15; CDR3 DNA: TGCGCCAGCCGCCAACGCTGGCAGGTACAAGAGACCCAGTACTTC; CDR3 protein: CASRQRWQVQETQYF
D gene: -; J gene: TRBJ2-7; V gene: TRBV28; clone size: few; CDR3 length: 12; CDR3 DNA: TGTGCCAGCAGTTTCGTCGGCTACGAGCAGTACTTC; CDR3 protein: CASSFVGYEQYF
D gene: -; J gene: TRBJ1-2; V gene: TRBV6-8; clone size: -; CDR3 length: 15; CDR3 DNA: TGTGCCAGCACCCCCGGCGGAGCGTACGGCTATGGCTACACCTTC; CDR3 protein: CASTPGGAYGYGYTF
D gene: -; J gene: TRBJ1-2; V gene: TRBV4-1; clone size: few; CDR3 length: 16; CDR3 DNA: TGCGCCAGCAGCCAAGATTGGGACAACTTGAACTATGGCTACACCTTC; CDR3 protein: CASSQDWDNLNYGYTF
D gene: -; J gene: TRBJ2-7; V gene: TRBV11-3; clone size: medium-sized; CDR3 length: 14; CDR3 DNA: TGTGCCAGCTCCTCCGGGGCCCCGGCCTACGAGCAGTACTTC; CDR3 protein: CASSSGAPAYEQYF
D gene: -; J gene: TRBJ2-7; V gene: TRBV9; clone size: few; CDR3 length: 12; CDR3 DNA: TGTGCCAGCAGCGGACAGGCCTACGAGCAGTACTTC; CDR3 protein: CASSGQAYEQYF